This is a list of T cell receptor beta chains from one sample in a study of human T cells and chemical hapten exposure. MiXCR, run by TCRdb on the RACE reads, gives a single entry per CDR3 protein. The data hold fewer than 80,000 distinct CDR3 sequences, with about a tenth observed a single time. The specimen comprised whole blood, sampled in connection with sensitization to the hapten diphenylcyclopropenone (DPC). These receptor sequences come from a woman between 50 and 59 years old with alopecia areata. Some clones in this sample may be carry-over from other donors' samples. Both conserved end residues are part of each CDR3. Each record gives: D gene, V gene, J gene, clone size, CDR3 protein, CDR3 DNA. D genes are given only for firm matches. Where a row states a size, it is once, few, many or the class of an expanded clone; other rows omit it.

>TRBD1|TRBV29-1|TRBJ2-7|many
CSAEDSGTGHEQYF
TGCAGCGCTGAGGATTCCGGGACAGGGCACGAGCAGTACTTC
>-|TRBV12-3/TRBV12-4|TRBJ1-5|many
CASKRAGDQPQHF
TGTGCCAGCAAGCGGGCTGGAGATCAGCCCCAGCATTTT
>TRBD1|TRBV6-2/TRBV6-3|TRBJ1-1|many
CASSRAGGANTEAFF
TGTGCCAGCAGTAGGGCAGGGGGAGCGAACACTGAAGCTTTCTTT
>-|TRBV20-1|TRBJ1-2|-
CSAPWSQGHGYTF
TGCAGTGCACCCTGGTCGCAGGGTCATGGCTACACCTTC
>TRBD1|TRBV7-9|TRBJ1-1|many
CASSHPGGRGARMNTEAFF
TGTGCCAGCAGCCACCCGGGAGGCAGGGGGGCGAGGATGAACACTGAAGCTTTCTTT
>-|TRBV5-1|TRBJ2-2|few
CASSLGLDNTGELFF
TGCGCCAGCAGCTTGGGACTAGATAACACCGGGGAGCTGTTTTTT
>TRBD1|TRBV29-1|TRBJ1-2|-
CSVDSTGQRNGYTF
TGCAGCGTTGACTCGACAGGGCAGAGGAATGGCTACACCTTC
>-|TRBV4-2|TRBJ2-3|many
CASSQDLLSTDTQYF
TGTGCCAGCAGCCAAGATCTCCTGAGCACAGATACGCAGTATTTT
>-|TRBV21-1|TRBJ1-1|-
CASSSRDKDNTEAFF
TGTGCCAGCAGCTCCCGGGACAAGGATAACACTGAAGCTTTCTTT
>-|TRBV12-3/TRBV12-4|TRBJ2-7|-
CASSSGLQQYF
TGTGCCAGCAGCTCTGGACTTCAGCAGTACTTC
>TRBD1|TRBV6-5|TRBJ1-2|-
CASSPGTGDYGYTF
TGTGCCAGCAGCCCAGGGACAGGGGACTATGGCTACACCTTC
>TRBD2|TRBV4-1|TRBJ2-7|many
CASSQAITSGRFYEQYF
TGCGCCAGCAGCCAAGCTATAACTAGCGGGAGGTTTTACGAGCAGTACTTC
>-|TRBV3-1|TRBJ2-3|-
CASSHTMTPDTDTQYF
TGTGCCAGCAGCCATACGATGACACCTGATACAGATACGCAGTATTTT